This is a list of T cell receptor beta chains from one sample in a study of blood T cell repertoires in COVID-19. Only in-frame clones appear in the TCRdb table, and some are missing; sequencing was by immunoSEQ multiplex PCR. The sample holds 410,000 or so clones, approximately 89% seen once. Material for sequencing was peripheral blood. Receptor source: a woman in her forties with COVID-19, enrolled during active disease. CDR3s include the opening cysteine and the closing phenylalanine or tryptophan. A D gene is named only where the DNA matches it firmly. A clone size is listed for some rows: how often the clone was seen (once, few, many), or a class if it is expanded.

d_gene: TRBD2
v_gene: TRBV5-6
j_gene: TRBJ2-1
abundance: .
CDR3nt: TGTGCCAGCAGCTTGACTAGCGGGAGGGCATATGAGCAGTTCTTC
CDR3aa: CASSLTSGRAYEQFF

d_gene: TRBD1
v_gene: TRBV19
j_gene: TRBJ2-1
abundance: once
CDR3nt: TGTGCCAGTAGTATGAGGACAGGGGACTCCTACAATGAGCAGTTCTTC
CDR3aa: CASSMRTGDSYNEQFF

d_gene: .
v_gene: TRBV7-2
j_gene: TRBJ2-5
abundance: .
CDR3nt: TGTGCCAGCAGCCCGATTTGGGCGGGGGCTGAGGAGACCCAGTACTTC
CDR3aa: CASSPIWAGAEETQYF

d_gene: .
v_gene: TRBV18
j_gene: TRBJ2-7
abundance: .
CDR3nt: TGTGCCAGCTCACCGCTTGACAGATCCTACGAGCAGTACTTC
CDR3aa: CASSPLDRSYEQYF

d_gene: .
v_gene: TRBV19
j_gene: TRBJ1-1
abundance: .
CDR3nt: TGTGCCAGTACCCCTCGGGGGGGCGTAGGGAACACTGAAGCTTTCTTT
CDR3aa: CASTPRGGVGNTEAFF

d_gene: TRBD2
v_gene: TRBV28
j_gene: TRBJ2-1
abundance: .
CDR3nt: TGTGCCAGCAGTTTCTGGGGGGGGTTCTCCTACAATGAGCAGTTCTTC
CDR3aa: CASSFWGGFSYNEQFF

d_gene: .
v_gene: TRBV6-2/TRBV6-3
j_gene: TRBJ2-3
abundance: .
CDR3nt: TGTGCCAGCAGTTACGGAACAGATAACACAGATACGCAGTATTTT
CDR3aa: CASSYGTDNTDTQYF

d_gene: TRBD2
v_gene: TRBV7-2
j_gene: TRBJ2-1
abundance: .
CDR3nt: TGTGCCAGCAGCTTCCCTAGCGGGGTCTCCTACAATGAGCAGTTCTTC
CDR3aa: CASSFPSGVSYNEQFF

d_gene: .
v_gene: TRBV6-6
j_gene: TRBJ2-2
abundance: .
CDR3nt: TGTGCCAGCAGAATAACCGGGGAGCTGTTTTTT
CDR3aa: CASRITGELFF

d_gene: TRBD1
v_gene: TRBV29-1
j_gene: TRBJ1-1
abundance: .
CDR3nt: TGCAGCACCTATAACAGGGGCCCGGAAGCTTTCTTT
CDR3aa: CSTYNRGPEAFF

d_gene: TRBD2
v_gene: TRBV6-2/TRBV6-3
j_gene: TRBJ2-1
abundance: .
CDR3nt: TGTGCCAGCAGTTACTCTGGCGGGGGGTCCGCCTACAATGAGCAGTTCTTC
CDR3aa: CASSYSGGGSAYNEQFF

d_gene: TRBD1
v_gene: TRBV14
j_gene: TRBJ2-7
abundance: .
CDR3nt: TGTGCCAGCAACCAGAAGGGGACAGTCTACGAGCAGTACTTC
CDR3aa: CASNQKGTVYEQYF

d_gene: .
v_gene: TRBV11-2
j_gene: TRBJ1-5
abundance: .
CDR3nt: TGTGCCAGCAGCTTAGACGTGGGAGTCGATCAGCCCCAGCATTTT
CDR3aa: CASSLDVGVDQPQHF

d_gene: TRBD1
v_gene: TRBV19
j_gene: TRBJ1-1
abundance: few
CDR3nt: TGTGCCAGTAGTATTGACAGGGTCGGGAACACTGAAGCTTTCTTT
CDR3aa: CASSIDRVGNTEAFF

d_gene: .
v_gene: TRBV7-9
j_gene: TRBJ1-2
abundance: .
CDR3nt: TGTGCCAGCAGCTTATTGGGGAAGGGGTACTATGGCTACACCTTC
CDR3aa: CASSLLGKGYYGYTF

d_gene: .
v_gene: TRBV9
j_gene: TRBJ1-5
abundance: .
CDR3nt: TGTGCCAGCAGCGTAGGCCCTAGACGGCCCCAGCATTTT
CDR3aa: CASSVGPRRPQHF

d_gene: TRBD1
v_gene: TRBV4-2
j_gene: TRBJ2-7
abundance: .
CDR3nt: TGTGCCAGCAGCCGCGTCCGGACAGGGGGACCCTACGAGCAGTACTTC
CDR3aa: CASSRVRTGGPYEQYF

d_gene: .
v_gene: TRBV6-2/TRBV6-3
j_gene: TRBJ1-1
abundance: .
CDR3nt: TGTGCCAGCAGTTACCTTACTGAAGCTTTCTTT
CDR3aa: CASSYLTEAFF

d_gene: TRBD1
v_gene: TRBV5-5
j_gene: TRBJ1-5
abundance: .
CDR3nt: TGTGCCAGCAGCCGGGACAGGGGTAGCAATCAGCCCCAGCATTTT
CDR3aa: CASSRDRGSNQPQHF

d_gene: TRBD1
v_gene: TRBV30
j_gene: TRBJ2-7
abundance: .
CDR3nt: TGTGCCTGGAGTCGGCCGGGACAGTCGACCTACGAGCAGTACTTC
CDR3aa: CAWSRPGQSTYEQYF

d_gene: .
v_gene: TRBV2
j_gene: TRBJ2-2
abundance: .
CDR3nt: TGTGCCAGTGACGGAGGGGCCACGAACACCGGGGAGCTGTTTTTT
CDR3aa: CASDGGATNTGELFF

d_gene: .
v_gene: TRBV7-9
j_gene: TRBJ1-5
abundance: .
CDR3nt: TGTGCCAGCAGCAACGGACTCAACTGGGGTAGCAATCAGCCCCAGCATTTT
CDR3aa: CASSNGLNWGSNQPQHF

d_gene: TRBD2
v_gene: TRBV4-3
j_gene: TRBJ2-1
abundance: .
CDR3nt: TGCGCCAGCAGCCAAGTTTCTGGGCTAGCGGTCAATGAGCAGTTCTTC
CDR3aa: CASSQVSGLAVNEQFF

d_gene: .
v_gene: TRBV7-9
j_gene: TRBJ2-7
abundance: .
CDR3nt: TGTGCCAGCAGCTTTAGTGTGGAACAGGGACGGGTGCACTACGAGCAGTACTTC
CDR3aa: CASSFSVEQGRVHYEQYF

d_gene: TRBD1
v_gene: TRBV9
j_gene: TRBJ1-1
abundance: .
CDR3nt: TGTGCCAGCAGCGTAGCTACACAGGGGACTAACACTGAAGCTTTCTTT
CDR3aa: CASSVATQGTNTEAFF

d_gene: .
v_gene: TRBV5-1
j_gene: TRBJ1-2
abundance: .
CDR3nt: TGCGCCAGCACCCCTGTACCCCCGGGACTCCTTAACTATGGCTACACCTTC
CDR3aa: CASTPVPPGLLNYGYTF

d_gene: .
v_gene: TRBV6-5
j_gene: TRBJ1-6
abundance: .
CDR3nt: TGTGCCAGCAGTAAGACAGGAGGTTCACCCCTCCACTTT
CDR3aa: CASSKTGGSPLHF

d_gene: .
v_gene: TRBV12-3/TRBV12-4
j_gene: TRBJ1-1
abundance: .
CDR3nt: TGTGCCAGCAGTCGGGGAAGTGGAGCTTTCTTT
CDR3aa: CASSRGSGAFF

d_gene: .
v_gene: TRBV6-6
j_gene: TRBJ1-1
abundance: .
CDR3nt: TGTGCCAGCAGTTACGGGGTCCCGGGGGCTTTCTTT
CDR3aa: CASSYGVPGAFF

d_gene: TRBD2
v_gene: TRBV28
j_gene: TRBJ2-3
abundance: .
CDR3nt: TGTGCCAGCACTCCCCCCATGGGCGGGAGATCCACAGATACGCAGTATTTT
CDR3aa: CASTPPMGGRSTDTQYF

d_gene: TRBD2
v_gene: TRBV18
j_gene: TRBJ2-2
abundance: .
CDR3nt: TGTGCCAGCTCACCGCAGCTAGCGGGGGAAACCGGGGAGCTGTTTTTT
CDR3aa: CASSPQLAGETGELFF

d_gene: TRBD1
v_gene: TRBV29-1
j_gene: TRBJ1-2
abundance: .
CDR3nt: TGCAGCGGCCGCGGGGGACAGGGTACTGGCGGGTACACCTTC
CDR3aa: CSGRGGQGTGGYTF

d_gene: .
v_gene: TRBV19
j_gene: TRBJ2-3
abundance: .
CDR3nt: TGTGCCAGTAGTATAGCTCCAGATACGCAGTATTTT
CDR3aa: CASSIAPDTQYF

d_gene: .
v_gene: TRBV30
j_gene: TRBJ1-1
abundance: .
CDR3nt: TGTGCCTGGATTCGTTTCGCATACCAGGGCCGGAACACTGAAGCTTTCTTT
CDR3aa: CAWIRFAYQGRNTEAFF

d_gene: .
v_gene: TRBV5-1
j_gene: TRBJ1-4
abundance: .
CDR3nt: TGCGCCAGCAGGGAGGGTGTTAATGAAAAACTGTTTTTT
CDR3aa: CASREGVNEKLFF

d_gene: .
v_gene: TRBV4-3
j_gene: TRBJ2-7
abundance: .
CDR3nt: TGCGCCAGCAGCCAAGCTACGGGGTCTGGAACCTACGAGCAGTACTTC
CDR3aa: CASSQATGSGTYEQYF

d_gene: TRBD2
v_gene: TRBV3-1/TRBV3-2
j_gene: TRBJ2-1
abundance: .
CDR3nt: TGTGCCAGTCAATCTAGCGGGAGGAACGAGCAGTTCTTC
CDR3aa: CASQSSGRNEQFF

d_gene: .
v_gene: TRBV27
j_gene: TRBJ1-2
abundance: .
CDR3nt: TGTGCCAGCCGGACTATTCCCTATGGCTACACCTTC
CDR3aa: CASRTIPYGYTF

d_gene: .
v_gene: TRBV4-3
j_gene: TRBJ2-3
abundance: .
CDR3nt: TGCGCCAGCAGCCAAGATCCTACCCGCACAGATACGCAGTATTTT
CDR3aa: CASSQDPTRTDTQYF

d_gene: .
v_gene: TRBV29-1
j_gene: TRBJ2-5
abundance: .
CDR3nt: TGCAGCGTTGAATCCGGGGTAGGGACCCAGTACTTC
CDR3aa: CSVESGVGTQYF

d_gene: .
v_gene: TRBV5-1
j_gene: TRBJ2-7
abundance: .
CDR3nt: TGCGCCAGCAGCTTGACACAGGGACCCTACGAGCAGTACTTC
CDR3aa: CASSLTQGPYEQYF

d_gene: TRBD1
v_gene: TRBV14
j_gene: TRBJ1-1
abundance: .
CDR3nt: TGTGCCAGCAGCCTTCGTTTTGCAGGGGGCGCGGGTGAAGCTTTCTTT
CDR3aa: CASSLRFAGGAGEAFF

d_gene: .
v_gene: TRBV19
j_gene: TRBJ1-4
abundance: .
CDR3nt: TGTGCCAGTAGTACCGACAGGCTACAGGAAAAACTGTTTTTT
CDR3aa: CASSTDRLQEKLFF

d_gene: TRBD1
v_gene: TRBV10-3
j_gene: TRBJ2-7
abundance: many
CDR3nt: TGTGCCATCAGACAGGGGGTTACCTACGAGCAGTACTTC
CDR3aa: CAIRQGVTYEQYF

d_gene: TRBD2
v_gene: TRBV2
j_gene: TRBJ2-3
abundance: many
CDR3nt: TGTGCCAGCAGCCAGCTAGCGGTGAATGGAGATACGCAGTATTTT
CDR3aa: CASSQLAVNGDTQYF